These 27 T cell receptor beta chains came from one sample sequenced in a study of cytomegalovirus exposure and HLA in healthy donors. 13 Jbeta primers and 60 Vbeta primers were used for the PCR. TCRdb's copy holds only in-frame clones and misses some; the assay was immunoSEQ multiplex PCR. This sample's table reports around 65,000 clones. The sequencing sample was made of PBMCs. The receptors come from a boy aged 5-17 years in good health and CMV-seronegative.

This chain connects TRBV19 to TRBJ1-1; D possibly corresponds to TRBD1 (5 bases). In germline, CDR1 is LNHDA, CDR2 SQIVND (reference sequence). CDR3 length: 13 amino acids. V shed 5 bases and J shed 5 bases, with 12 bases lying between them. In DNA, the CDR3 is TGTGCCAGTAGTCCTCAGGGAGGGACTGAAGCTTTCTTT. This gives the protein CASSPQGGTEAFF.

CDR3 DNA: TGTGCCAGCAGTGTCCTCGGGGGGGAGCTGTTTTTT. This codes for CASSVLGGELFF. V gene TRBV6-5 combines with J gene TRBJ2-2; D not resolved. Germline V gene lookup returns CDR1 MNHEY and CDR2 SVGAGI. Trimming took 5 bases from V and 8 from J, leaving 9 bases between them. The CDR3 runs to 12 residues.

This rearrangement joins TRBV19 to TRBJ2-1; possibly TRBD2 for D (5 bases). Trimming pared 8 bases from V and 6 bases from J, leaving 14 bases between. Per germline, CDR1 LNHDA and CDR2 SQIVND (reference sequence). This CDR3 has 13 amino acids. The CDR3 is CASSVTRANEQFF. In DNA, the CDR3 is TGTGCCAGTTCCGTTACGAGGGCCAATGAGCAGTTCTTC.

This CDR3 reads CASSWTGLAEQFF. The CDR3 region has the DNA TGCGCCAGCAGCTGGACAGGGTTGGCTGAGCAGTTCTTC. This chain uses TRBV5-1 with TRBJ2-1; 8 bases are shared with TRBD1. Trimming at V came to 3 bases and at J to 9 bases, leaving 5 bases not matched to a gene. In germline, CDR1 is SGHRS, CDR2 YFSETQ. This CDR3 region has 13 residues.

The chain links TRBV27 to TRBJ1-1; D ambiguous. The CDR3 is 13 amino acids. V lost 1 base and J lost 1, with 4 bases in between. Per germline, CDR1 MNHEY and CDR2 SMNVEV (reference sequence). Here the CDR3 DNA reads TGTGCCAGCAGTTTATTCCGGAACACTGAAGCTTTCTTT. This gives the protein CASSLFRNTEAFF.

The V call is TRBV9, the J call TRBJ1-2, with D unresolved. The CDR3 totals 15 residues. The ends were cut back, 0 bases at V and 0 bases at J, with 9 bases in the middle. Germline loops: CDR1 SGDLS, CDR2 YYNGEE. CDR3 protein: CASSVAAGSNYGYTF. The CDR3 bases are TGTGCCAGCAGCGTAGCAGCAGGTTCTAACTATGGCTACACCTTC.

CDR3 in amino acids: CAWTGYSNTEAFF. In DNA form, the CDR3 reads TGTGCCTGGACGGGGTACAGCAACACTGAAGCTTTCTTT. The chain recombines TRBV30 with TRBJ1-1; D not certain. V lost 4 bases, J lost 2 bases, and 11 bases lay in between. The CDR3 contains 13 residues. Germline CDR1 and CDR2: GTSNPN and SVGIG (reference sequence).

The CDR3 nucleotides are TGTGCCAGTCAACAGGGGACAAAAAACATTCAGTACTTC. Translation: CASQQGTKNIQYF. V gene TRBV19 combines with J gene TRBJ2-4; TRBD1 aligns across 7 bases. The V gene end was trimmed by 8 bases and the J gene end by 4 bases; junction bases not matched to a gene: 5. Germline V gene lookup returns CDR1 LNHDA and CDR2 SQIVND (reference sequence). The length of the CDR3 is 13 residues.

The chain is built from TRBV30 and TRBJ2-5, with D hard to call. Germline CDR1 and CDR2: GTSNPN and SVGIG (reference sequence). CDR3 size: 12 residues. Trimming removed 7 bases from V and 5 bases from J, with 14 bases in between. The DNA for the CDR3 is TGTGCCTTAACCACGGGTTCGGAGACCCAGTACTTC. This encodes CALTTGSETQYF.

The CDR3 is CASSSPQGANEKLFF. The CDR3 DNA reads as TGTGCCAGCAGCTCACCCCAGGGGGCTAATGAAAAACTGTTTTTT. The rearrangement joins TRBV5-4 to TRBJ1-4, with TRBD1 matching 7 bases. The germline gives CDR1 SGHNT, CDR2 YYREEE (reference sequence). The junction had 5 bases not matched to a gene; V was cut back by 3 bases and J by 3 bases. The CDR3 runs to 15 residues.

Judged by frequency, this clone is medium-sized. CDR3 protein: CASISVGANTEAFF. The CDR3 coding sequence is TGTGCCAGCATCTCAGTAGGGGCGAACACTGAAGCTTTCTTT. The chain joins TRBV2 to TRBJ1-1, with D tentatively TRBD1 (5 bases). V was shortened by 7 bases and J by 1 base, with 13 bases between the two germline ends. This CDR3 contains 14 residues. Germline-derived CDR1 and CDR2 are SNHLY and FYNNEI.

This chain uses TRBV6-6 with TRBJ1-1, with a tentative D call TRBD1 (6 bases). Germline V gives CDR1 MNHNY, CDR2 SVGAGI (reference sequence). V lost 6 bases and J lost 0, with 11 bases in between. CDR3 size: 14 residues. The chain's CDR3 is CASRPGQMNTEAFF. In nucleotides, the CDR3 is TGTGCCAGCAGGCCCGGACAGATGAACACTGAAGCTTTCTTT.

The chain couples TRBV27 to TRBJ2-5; 10 nucleotides line up with TRBD2. After removal of 2 bases from V and 4 bases from J, the junction contained 7 bases not matched to a gene. CDR1 is MNHEY and CDR2 is SMNVEV in the germline V gene (reference sequence). The CDR3 loop spans 16 amino acids. CDR3 in DNA: TGTGCCAGCAGTTTAGGAGCGGGAGGGAGCGTAGAGACCCAGTACTTC. Translating gives CASSLGAGGSVETQYF.

The J gene is TRBJ2-3, the V gene TRBV9, with 16 bases aligning to TRBD2. The junction had 8 bases not matched to a gene; V was cut back by 4 bases and J by 6 bases. There are 17 residues in the CDR3. Germline V gene sequence: CDR1 SGDLS, CDR2 YYNGEE. For the CDR3, the DNA is TGTGCCAGCAGCTCGGGACTAGCGGGAGGGCCCTGGGATACGCAGTATTTT. Its translation is CASSSGLAGGPWDTQYF.

The V gene is TRBV5-1, the J gene TRBJ2-1; D not resolved. V was trimmed by 1 base and J by 6 bases, leaving 5 bases between them. Germline assignment: CDR1 SGHRS and CDR2 YFSETQ. The length of the CDR3 is 12 residues. The CDR3 sequence: CASSLSLNEQFF. The CDR3 region has the DNA TGCGCCAGCAGCTTGTCACTCAATGAGCAGTTCTTC.

The chain couples TRBV5-1 to TRBJ1-6; tentative D call: TRBD1 (5 bases). V dropped 0 bases and J dropped 10 bases, with 14 bases sitting between them. Looked up from germline, CDR1 is SGHRS and CDR2 is YFSETQ. The CDR3 extends over 15 amino acids. CDR3 region: CASSLEGREQSPLHF. The CDR3 region has the DNA TGCGCCAGCAGCTTGGAGGGCAGGGAACAGTCACCCCTCCACTTT. The variable domain in full, with the rest retrieved from reference TRBV5-1 and TRBJ1-6, is KAGVTQTPRYLIKTRGQQVTLSCSPISGHRSVSWYQQTPGQGLQFLFEYFSETQRNKGNFPGRFSGRQFSNSRSEMNVSTLELGDSALYLCASSLEGREQSPLHFGNGTRLTVT.

This chain connects TRBV11-2 to TRBJ1-5; D unresolved. Trimming stripped 4 bases from V and 0 bases from J, with 4 bases between. CDR1 and CDR2 from the germline V gene are SGHAT and FQNNGV. The CDR3 length is 13 residues. The CDR3 sequence: CASSSVSNQPQHF. The CDR3 bases are TGTGCCAGCAGCTCCGTTAGCAATCAGCCCCAGCATTTT.

The genes are TRBV27 and TRBJ2-3; 7 nucleotides line up with TRBD2. CDR1 and CDR2 (germline): MNHEY, SMNVEV (reference sequence). The CDR3 is 16 residues long. J was trimmed by 1 base and V by 6 bases; bases with no gene match: 10. The CDR3 here is CASSDFRREGTDTQYF. CDR3 nucleotides: TGTGCCAGCAGCGATTTTAGACGGGAGGGCACAGATACGCAGTATTTT.

This chain connects TRBV30 to TRBJ2-5, with D uncertain. TRBJ2-7 explains the end of the DNA better; the J call may be wrong. Looked up from germline, CDR1 is GTSNPN and CDR2 is SVGIG (reference sequence). The CDR3 length is 16 residues. This chain's CDR3 is CAWSDPTGNAFYEQYF. The CDR3 nucleotides are TGTGCCTGGAGTGACCCTACGGGTAATGCCTTCTACGAGCAGTACTTC.

The V call is TRBV2, the J call TRBJ2-5, with a weak D call TRBD1 (6 bases). The assigned J gene may be wrong: the sequence end matches TRBJ2-7 better. CDR1 is SNHLY and CDR2 is FYNNEI in the germline V gene. The CDR3 runs 16 residues. This CDR3 reads CASRNTNRAQGYEQYF. CDR3 nucleotides: TGTGCCAGCAGAAACACCAACAGGGCCCAGGGCTACGAGCAGTACTTC.

The CDR3: CASSLRNRDYEQYF. In nucleotides, the CDR3 is TGTGCCAGCAGCTTACGGAACCGGGACTACGAGCAGTACTTC. J is TRBJ2-7 and V is TRBV7-9, with a weak D call TRBD2 (5 bases). Germline V lookup: CDR1 SEHNR, CDR2 FQNEAQ (reference sequence). This CDR3 has 14 amino acids. The ends were cut back, 2 bases at V and 3 bases at J, with 11 bases in the middle.

The CDR3 sequence: CSVEDPAGVYEQYF. The CDR3 DNA follows: TGCAGCGTTGAAGATCCGGCAGGGGTTTACGAGCAGTACTTC. The chain uses TRBV29-1 and TRBJ2-7, with TRBD1 as a possible D gene (6 bases). CDR1 and CDR2 from the germline V gene are SQVTM and ANQGSEA. V lost 0 bases, J lost 4 bases, and 13 bases lay in between. This CDR3 is built from 14 residues.

The chain is built from TRBV5-5 and TRBJ2-2, with 9 bases fitting TRBD1. V trimming: 5 bases; J trimming: 7 bases; junction bases outside the gene matches: 3. The CDR3 is 13 amino acids. Germline V gives CDR1 SGHKS, CDR2 YYEKEE (reference sequence). CDR3: CASRGQGGGELFF. The CDR3, as DNA: TGTGCCAGCAGGGGACAGGGTGGCGGGGAGCTGTTTTTT.

J is TRBJ1-5 and V is TRBV6-5; D is undetermined. CDR1 and CDR2 (germline): MNHEY, SVGAGI. Trimming took 6 bases from V and 5 from J, leaving 11 bases between them. The CDR3 sequence is 13 residues long. CDR3 region: CASSTEFDQPQHF. CDR3 sequence (DNA): TGTGCCAGCAGCACAGAGTTCGATCAGCCCCAGCATTTT.

The chain links TRBV14 to TRBJ1-2, with D possibly TRBD1 on 5 matching bases. CDR1 and CDR2 from the germline V gene are SGHDN and FVKESK. Trimming took 1 base from V and 4 from J, leaving 13 bases between them. This CDR3 has 15 amino acids. The CDR3 sequence is CASSQVETELYGYTF. In DNA form, the CDR3 reads TGTGCCAGCAGCCAAGTCGAGACAGAGCTCTATGGCTACACCTTC.

The rearrangement links TRBV2 to TRBJ2-7, with 8 nucleotides matching TRBD2. After removal of 5 bases from V and 4 bases from J, the junction contained 13 bases not matched to a gene. The CDR3 is 16 amino acids. Germline loops: CDR1 SNHLY, CDR2 FYNNEI. The CDR3 spells CASSPQGLEGVYEQYF. The CDR3 region has the DNA TGTGCCAGCAGTCCCCAGGGACTAGAGGGGGTGTACGAGCAGTACTTC.

This chain uses TRBV14 with TRBJ1-4; perhaps TRBD1 as D (5 bases). The V gene's germline CDR1 is SGHDN and CDR2 FVKESK. V lost 3 bases, J lost 4 bases, and 9 bases lay in between. This CDR3 has 14 amino acids. CDR3 amino acids: CASSHRVYNEKLFF. The CDR3 bases are TGTGCCAGCAGCCACAGGGTTTATAATGAAAAACTGTTTTTT.